The 26 T cell receptor beta chains below were found in one sample sequenced in a study of siplizumab effects on memory and regulatory T cells. Sequenced by immunoSEQ multiplex PCR; TCRdb stores in-frame clones only, minus some. The table shows roughly 100,000 clones, with 85% to 95% occurring only once. The sample was Tregs sorted from blood. The receptors stem from a human donor in good health.

This chain joins TRBV25-1 and TRBJ1-6, with unresolved D. The ends were cut back, 0 bases at V and 0 bases at J, with 9 bases in the middle. The CDR3 covers 17 residues. Germline V lookup: CDR1 MGHDK, CDR2 SYGVNS. In DNA, the CDR3 is TGTGCCAGCAGTGAATATTCGGAAAGCTCCTATAATTCACCCCTCCACTTT. Its protein is CASSEYSESSYNSPLHF.

The gene calls are TRBV10-3 and TRBJ2-7; TRBD1 is a possible D gene (6 bases). V lost 6 bases, J lost 1 base, and 10 bases lay in between. In germline, CDR1 is ENHRY, CDR2 SYGVKD. The CDR3 contains 13 residues. The CDR3 DNA reads as TGTGCCATCAGCCGAGGACAGTCCTACGAGCAGTACTTC. Its protein is CAISRGQSYEQYF.

The J gene is TRBJ1-2, the V gene TRBV29-1, with 7 bases identical to TRBD1. Germline CDR1 and CDR2: SQVTM and ANQGSEA. V trimming: 4 bases; J trimming: 7 bases; junction bases outside the gene matches: 12. The CDR3 runs to 14 residues. The CDR3 loop is CSVASAVTGIGYTF. CDR3 nucleotides: TGCAGCGTTGCAAGTGCAGTGACAGGGATTGGCTACACCTTC.

The CDR3 DNA is TGTGCCAGTAGTAGCTTGGACAGTACTAATGAAAAACTGTTTTTT. Translating gives CASSSLDSTNEKLFF. V is TRBV19 and J is TRBJ1-4; perhaps TRBD1 as D (6 bases). Germline CDR1 LNHDA, CDR2 SQIVND (reference sequence). With 4 bases removed from V and 2 bases from J, the gap between germline ends came to 11 bases. The length of the CDR3 is 15 residues.

This chain connects TRBV7-2 to TRBJ1-1, with D perhaps TRBD1 (5 bases). From germline, CDR1 is SGHTA and CDR2 FQGNSA. V was shortened by 1 base and J by 8 bases, with 11 bases between the two germline ends. The CDR3 is 13 residues long. This chain's CDR3 is CASSLGLAGEAFF. The CDR3 bases are TGTGCCAGCAGCTTAGGTCTGGCAGGGGAAGCTTTCTTT.

The chain links TRBV7-9 to TRBJ1-4, with D possibly TRBD1 on 5 matching bases. Trimming removed 5 bases at V and 4 bases at J, with 11 bases between. CDR1 and CDR2 (germline): SEHNR, FQNEAQ (reference sequence). This CDR3 contains 14 residues. This CDR3 reads CASSVGGVNEKLFF. The CDR3 nucleotides are TGTGCCAGCAGCGTGGGGGGAGTTAATGAAAAACTGTTTTTT.

This clone was detected once. This rearrangement joins TRBV5-1 to TRBJ1-2; TRBD1 agrees at 8 bases. CDR3 size: 14 residues. With 4 bases clipped from V and 2 bases from J, the junction kept 4 bases outside the gene matches. CDR1 SGHRS and CDR2 YFSETQ come from the germline V gene. CDR3 amino acids: CASSPRTGNYGYTF. The CDR3 nucleotides are TGCGCCAGCAGCCCTAGGACAGGGAACTATGGCTACACCTTC.

The rearrangement uses TRBV6-6 and TRBJ1-1; D is undetermined. V lost 2 bases and J lost 8, with 6 bases in between. This CDR3 is 11 amino acids long. CDR1 and CDR2 from the germline V gene are MNHNY and SVGAGI (reference sequence). CDR3 in amino acids: CASSYGREAFF. CDR3 DNA: TGTGCCAGCAGTTACGGCCGAGAAGCTTTCTTT.

The chain uses TRBV5-4 and TRBJ1-1, with D unclear. CDR1 and CDR2 from the germline V gene are SGHNT and YYREEE (reference sequence). The CDR3 covers 15 residues. V was clipped by 0 bases and J by 0 bases, with 9 bases between them. CDR3 in amino acids: CASSLERHMNTEAFF. Written as DNA, the CDR3 is TGTGCCAGCAGCTTGGAGCGGCATATGAACACTGAAGCTTTCTTT.

CDR3 loop: CASSQGTGPGYEQYF. DNA for the CDR3: TGTGCCAGCAGCCAAGGTACGGGACCGGGTTACGAGCAGTACTTC. The chain combines TRBV14 with TRBJ2-7, with D tentatively TRBD1 or TRBD2 (5 bases each). Germline assignment: CDR1 SGHDN and CDR2 FVKESK. The CDR3 has 15 residues. With 1 base removed from V and 4 bases from J, the gap between germline ends came to 14 bases.

V usage is TRBV11-3 and J usage is TRBJ2-7; D remains unclear. This CDR3 contains 12 residues. CDR1 is SGHNT and CDR2 is YENEEA in the germline V gene. V was pared by 1 base and J by 1 base, with 2 bases between. The CDR3 sequence: CASSLGSYEQYF. The DNA of the CDR3 is TGTGCCAGCAGCTTAGGATCCTACGAGCAGTACTTC. The full variable domain, with the rest looked up from reference TRBV11-3 and TRBJ2-7, is EAGVVQSPRYKIIEKKQPVAFWCNPISGHNTLYWYLQNLGQGPELLIRYENEEAVDDSQLPKDRFSAERLKGVDSTLKIQPAELGDSAVYLCASSLGSYEQYFGPGTRLTVT.

The chain carries TRBV6-1 and TRBJ1-5; TRBD1 aligns across 7 bases. CDR3 length equals 14 residues. The J segment lost 7 bases and the V segment lost 4 bases, leaving 7 bases of the junction unmatched. Germline V gene data show CDR1 as MNHNS and CDR2 as SASEGT. The CDR3 here is CASSGNRGGQPQHF. Written as DNA, the CDR3 is TGTGCCAGCAGTGGGAACAGGGGAGGGCAGCCCCAGCATTTT.

With regard to this clone: Compared with germline, one end of the junction differs, possibly owing to a read error. The chain recombines TRBV7-7 with TRBJ2-1, with D perhaps matching TRBD2 (6 bases). The germline gives CDR1 SSHAT, CDR2 FNYEAQ (reference sequence). The CDR3 is 13 residues long. The CDR3 DNA reads TGTGCTAGCAGTGCAGATGGGGGGAGTGCGCAGTTCTTC. Amino acids: CASSADGGSAQFF.

The chain is built from TRBV5-5 and TRBJ2-7; 10 bases map to TRBD1. CDR3 length: 15 residues. Per the germline V gene, CDR1 is SGHKS and CDR2 is YYEKEE (reference sequence). V lost 3 bases, J lost 2 bases, and 5 bases stayed unmatched. For the CDR3, the DNA is TGTGCCAGCAGCTCACCGGGACAGGGGCCCTACGAGCAGTACTTC. Protein sequence: CASSSPGQGPYEQYF.

The rearrangement joins TRBV30 to TRBJ2-5; D not certain. Trimming removed 8 bases at V and 5 bases at J, with 12 bases between. The germline gives CDR1 GTSNPN, CDR2 SVGIG (reference sequence). CDR3 size: 11 residues. CDR3 amino acids: CALSRLETQYF. CDR3 bases: TGTGCCCTTTCGAGGTTGGAGACCCAGTACTTC.

The V gene is TRBV5-1, the J gene TRBJ2-3, with a weak D call TRBD2 (6 bases). V was cut by 0 bases and J by 0 bases, with 11 bases left in between. Germline V lookup: CDR1 SGHRS, CDR2 YFSETQ. The CDR3 extends over 16 amino acids. CDR3 nucleotide sequence: TGCGCCAGCAGCTTGGGACGGGGGACTAGCACAGATACGCAGTATTTT. Protein product: CASSLGRGTSTDTQYF.

The chain couples TRBV9 to TRBJ1-2; D gene uncertain. The V and J ends lost 1 base and 8 bases respectively, with 15 bases between them. The CDR3 has 14 residues. Germline CDR1 SGDLS, CDR2 YYNGEE. The CDR3 DNA is TGTGCCAGCAGCGTAAGCCCGGAAGGCCGGGGCTACACCTTC. Protein sequence: CASSVSPEGRGYTF.

The chain links TRBV7-3 to TRBJ2-3, with TRBD2 identical over 7 bases. Germline CDR1 is SGHTA and CDR2 is FQGTGA. The V gene end was trimmed by 5 bases and the J gene end by 2 bases; junction bases not matched to a gene: 4. CDR3 length: 14 residues. The CDR3 spells CASSRLANTDTQYF. The DNA of the CDR3 is TGTGCCAGCAGCCGACTAGCCAACACAGATACGCAGTATTTT. Full variable domain (outside the CDR3, taken from reference TRBV7-3 and TRBJ2-3): GAGVSQTPSNKVTEKGKYVELRCDPISGHTALYWYRQSLGQGPEFLIYFQGTGAADDSGLPNDRFFAVRPEGSVSTLKIQRTERGDSAVYLCASSRLANTDTQYFGPGTRLTVL.

This chain joins TRBV6-6 and TRBJ1-1; 8 bases are a match to TRBD1. Germline V lookup: CDR1 MNHNY, CDR2 SVGAGI (reference sequence). The CDR3 runs 14 residues. The trim removed 6 bases at V and 3 bases at J, leaving 6 bases unmatched. The CDR3 DNA reads as TGTGCCAGCAGAACGGACAGGGACGACACTGAAGCTTTCTTT. Protein: CASRTDRDDTEAFF.

The J gene is TRBJ2-1, the V gene TRBV5-1; D remains ambiguous. V was cut by 3 bases and J by 6 bases, with 16 bases left in between. The CDR3 sequence is 15 residues long. The germline gives CDR1 SGHRS, CDR2 YFSETQ. The CDR3 protein is CASSSPGPVLNEQFF. CDR3 coding DNA: TGCGCCAGCAGCTCGCCGGGCCCTGTTCTCAATGAGCAGTTCTTC.

V gene TRBV9 combines with J gene TRBJ2-2; no reliable D call. The CDR3 is 16 amino acids. Germline CDR1 and CDR2: SGDLS and YYNGEE. Deletions cut 0 bases from V and 7 bases from J, with 16 bases between. CDR3 nucleotide sequence: TGTGCCAGCAGCGTAGCCCCCTCACAGTGGTTCGGGGAGCTGTTTTTT. As protein: CASSVAPSQWFGELFF.

V gene TRBV5-4 combines with J gene TRBJ1-1; tentatively, D is TRBD1 (5 bases). This CDR3 is built from 12 residues. In germline, CDR1 is SGHNT, CDR2 YYREEE (reference sequence). Trimming cost V 0 bases and J 11 bases, with 11 bases left between them. The CDR3 here is CASSLDRRGAFF. Here the CDR3 DNA reads TGTGCCAGCAGCTTGGACAGGAGAGGGGCTTTCTTT.

The V gene is TRBV7-2, the J gene TRBJ2-3; a possible D gene is TRBD1 (6 bases). Trimming left V 2 bases short and J 6 bases short, with 12 bases between. This CDR3 is 14 amino acids long. The germline V gene encodes CDR1 SGHTA and CDR2 FQGNSA. CDR3 sequence: CASSLFTGPDTQYF. CDR3 coding DNA: TGTGCCAGCAGCTTATTTACAGGGCCCGATACGCAGTATTTT.

This clone was counted once. J is TRBJ2-1 and V is TRBV4-3; possibly TRBD1 for D (6 bases). Trimming removed 4 bases from V and 9 bases from J, with 22 bases in between. This CDR3 spans 16 amino acids. CDR1 is LGHNA, CDR2 YSLEER, per germline. The CDR3 DNA sequence: TGCGCCAGCAGCCCCGGGCGAGGGGGACCCCTACGTGAGCAGTTCTTC. Amino acid sequence: CASSPGRGGPLREQFF.

In DNA, the CDR3 is TGTGCCAGCAGTGGGGCAGGGTCCTCCTACGAGCAGTACTTC. Translated: CASSGAGSSYEQYF. The chain carries TRBV6-1 and TRBJ2-7, with TRBD1 as a possible D gene (5 bases). Trimming removed 4 bases at V and 0 bases at J, with 10 bases between. Germline V gives CDR1 MNHNS, CDR2 SASEGT. The CDR3 length is 14 residues.

This clone was counted once. This sequence joins TRBV7-2 and TRBJ2-1, with D possibly TRBD1 on 6 matching bases. V was cut by 6 bases and J by 4 bases, with 13 bases left in between. In germline, CDR1 is SGHTA, CDR2 FQGNSA. CDR3 length: 14 amino acids. CDR3 region: CASRGARGYNEQFF. CDR3 DNA sequence: TGTGCCAGCAGGGGGGCGAGGGGGTACAATGAGCAGTTCTTC.